Below, one TCR beta chain is given with its context. What it recognizes is unknown. These data come from a study of CD8 T cells in ankylosing spondylitis. Study-level findings and limits: A TCR beta motif made of about 8 highly homologous variants seemed typical of ankylosing spondylitis blood. The authors reported significant enrichment of disease-linked clones in matched ankylosing spondylitis synovial fluid.

Quantitative 5'-RACE with molecular barcodes produced the TCR beta libraries. TCRdb reprocessed the 5' RACE reads with MiXCR, giving one entry per CDR3 protein. The data hold over 700,000 distinct CDR3 sequences, with under 20% observed a single time. This receptor was taken from a male donor with ankylosing spondylitis. The sample comprised blood, either unsorted or a sorted T cell fraction (not recorded which).

The CDR3 nucleotides read TGTGCCAGCAGCGTTCAGGGTCCAGCCAGGTATGGCTACACCTTC. This encodes CASSVQGPARYGYTF. This rearrangement joins TRBV3-1 to TRBJ1-2; the D gene is possibly TRBD1 (5 bases). Germline assignment: CDR1 LGHDT and CDR2 YNNKEL (reference sequence). V lost 5 bases and J lost 5, with 18 bases in between. This CDR3 region has 15 residues.